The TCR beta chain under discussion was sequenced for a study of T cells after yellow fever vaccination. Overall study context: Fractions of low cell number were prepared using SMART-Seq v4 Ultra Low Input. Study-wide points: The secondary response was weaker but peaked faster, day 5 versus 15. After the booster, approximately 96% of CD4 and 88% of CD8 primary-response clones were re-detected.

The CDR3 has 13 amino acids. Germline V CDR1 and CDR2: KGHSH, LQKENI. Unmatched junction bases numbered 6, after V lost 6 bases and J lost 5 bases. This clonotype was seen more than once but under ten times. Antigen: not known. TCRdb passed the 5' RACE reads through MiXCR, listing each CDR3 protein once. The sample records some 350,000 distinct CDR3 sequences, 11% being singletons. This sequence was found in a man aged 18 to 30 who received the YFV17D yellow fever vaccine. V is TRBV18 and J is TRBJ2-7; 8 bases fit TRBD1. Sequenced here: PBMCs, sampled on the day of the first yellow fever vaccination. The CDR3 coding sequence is TGTGCCAGCTCCAGGGGGCAGTCGAACGAGCAGTACTTC. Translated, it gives CASSRGQSNEQYF.